The 32 T cell receptor beta chains below come from one sample, sequenced in a study of T cell responses to AZD1222 COVID-19 vaccine. Assay used: immunoSEQ multiplex PCR; TCRdb lists only in-frame clones, some missing. The sample shows some 120,000 clones, roughly 92% of them seen only once. This material consisted of peripheral blood, taken on day 0 of AZD1222 vaccination. The receptors derive from an adult in good health.

This clone was recorded a few times. CDR3 nucleotides: TGTGCCAGCAGCCGGACTCGCGGATACGAGCAGTACTTC. As protein: CASSRTRGYEQYF. This sequence joins TRBV3-1 (or the pseudogene TRBV3-2) and TRBJ2-7; D perhaps matches TRBD2 (5 bases). Deletions cut 4 bases from V and 4 bases from J, with 11 bases between. The CDR3 has 13 residues. Germline assignment: CDR1 LGHDT and CDR2 YNNKEL (reference sequence).

The J gene is TRBJ2-7, the V gene TRBV6-1, with D perhaps TRBD2 (6 bases). The CDR3 covers 16 residues. V was shortened by 1 base and J by 6 bases, with 19 bases between the two germline ends. CDR1 and CDR2 (germline): MNHNS, SASEGT. The CDR3 DNA reads TGTGCCAGCAGTGAAGACAGGAGGGGCCGATGGGGCGAGCAGTACTTC. Encoded protein: CASSEDRRGRWGEQYF.

The CDR3 bases are TGTGCCAGCAGTCCCGTCCCCTACGAGCAGTACTTC. Translated, it gives CASSPVPYEQYF. This rearrangement joins TRBV12-3 or TRBV12-4 to TRBJ2-7; D is unresolved. Trimming cost V 5 bases and J 2 bases, with 7 bases left between them. This CDR3 is 12 amino acids long.

The chain has TRBV6-6 and TRBJ1-5; D call uncertain. V dropped 2 bases and J dropped 6 bases, with 8 bases sitting between them. Germline V CDR1 and CDR2: MNHNY, SVGAGI (reference sequence). The CDR3 is 13 residues long. DNA for the CDR3: TGTGCCAGCAGTTACCAGGTTTCTCAGCCCCAGCATTTT. It codes for CASSYQVSQPQHF.

V and J are TRBV10-2 and TRBJ1-5; the D gene is possibly TRBD1 (5 bases). With 4 bases removed from V and 2 bases from J, the gap between germline ends came to 9 bases. Germline V gene sequence: CDR1 WSHSY, CDR2 SAAADI. The CDR3 runs 14 residues. DNA for the CDR3: TGCGCCAGCAGTGTGGGGGGGGGCAATCAGCCCCAGCATTTT. Protein: CASSVGGGNQPQHF.

This sequence joins TRBV21-1 and TRBJ1-1. TRBV21-1 is recorded as a pseudogene. CDR3 length: 15 amino acids. CDR3 sequence reads: CASSKGPLCWTEAFF. As DNA, the CDR3 is TGTGCCAGCAGCAAAGGACCCTTATGTTGGACTGAAGCTTTCTTT.

The sample holds one count of this clone. The genes are TRBV6-4 and TRBJ1-1; TRBD1 aligns across 11 bases. CDR3 length: 16 amino acids. With V trimmed by 8 bases and J by 4 bases, 12 bases remained unmatched. Germline-derived CDR1 and CDR2 are MRHNA and SNTAGT. In DNA, the CDR3 is TGTGCCAGCTCCCTAGAGGGGACAGGGGGAGGCACTGAAGCTTTCTTT. Translating it yields CASSLEGTGGGTEAFF.

The V gene is TRBV5-6, the J gene TRBJ1-5; D gene unclear. This CDR3 has 15 residues. Trimming left V 4 bases short and J 0 bases short, with 11 bases between. CDR1 SGHDT and CDR2 YYEEEE come from the germline V gene. The CDR3 here is CASSQGPLSNQPQHF. DNA of the CDR3: TGTGCCAGCAGCCAAGGCCCCCTTAGCAATCAGCCCCAGCATTTT.

The J gene is TRBJ2-2, the V gene TRBV6-2 or TRBV6-3; 14 bases align to TRBD2. The CDR3 length is 18 residues. The V gene's germline CDR1 is MNHEY and CDR2 SVGEGT. With 0 bases clipped from V and 2 bases from J, the junction kept 2 bases outside the gene matches. CDR3: CASSYSTSGGANTGELFF. CDR3 DNA: TGTGCCAGCAGTTACTCGACTAGCGGGGGGGCCAACACCGGGGAGCTGTTTTTT.

The rearrangement uses TRBV5-1 and TRBJ1-1, with a possible D match to TRBD1 (5 bases). Trimming cost V 4 bases and J 4 bases, with 11 bases left between them. Germline loops: CDR1 SGHRS, CDR2 YFSETQ. CDR3 length: 13 amino acids. Written as DNA, the CDR3 is TGCGCCAGCAGCAAGCTCGGGACCACTGAAGCTTTCTTT. This codes for CASSKLGTTEAFF.

The rearrangement joins TRBV10-3 to TRBJ1-4; no reliable D call. This CDR3 spans 11 amino acids. CDR1 is ENHRY, CDR2 SYGVKD, per germline. V lost 9 bases, J lost 8 bases, and 10 bases lay in between. CDR3 DNA sequence: TGTGCCATAGGACCGGGGGAAAAACTGTTTTTT. As protein: CAIGPGEKLFF.

The rearrangement uses TRBV6-5 and TRBJ2-7; 7 bases map to TRBD2. The ends lost 1 base at V and 0 bases at J; junction bases unmatched: 6. The CDR3 loop spans 16 amino acids. Germline-derived CDR1 and CDR2 are MNHEY and SVGAGI. CDR3 DNA sequence: TGTGCCAGCAGTTACTATGCTAGCGGAAGCTCCTACGAGCAGTACTTC. This encodes CASSYYASGSSYEQYF.

The CDR3 loop is CASSHHRGQNTEAFF. DNA of the CDR3: TGTGCCAGCAGTCACCACAGGGGGCAGAACACTGAAGCTTTCTTT. The chain recombines TRBV6-5 with TRBJ1-1, with TRBD1 identical over 9 bases. Germline values: CDR1 MNHEY, CDR2 SVGAGI. The CDR3 has 15 residues. Trimming removed 5 bases from V and 1 base from J; junction bases left unmatched: 5.

V and J are TRBV6-5 and TRBJ2-5, with 7 bases aligning to TRBD1. V dropped 2 bases and J dropped 5; count of bases not matched to a gene: 2. Per the germline V gene, CDR1 is MNHEY and CDR2 is SVGAGI. This CDR3 region has 13 residues. CDR3 DNA sequence: TGTGCCAGCAGTTACCAGGACAGGGAGACCCAGTACTTC. Amino acid sequence: CASSYQDRETQYF.

The rearrangement joins TRBV28 to TRBJ1-6; 10 bases align to TRBD1. Germline lookup yields CDR1 MDHEN and CDR2 SYDVKM. The CDR3 spans 14 residues. With 7 bases clipped from V and 9 bases from J, the junction kept 6 bases outside the gene matches. The DNA for the CDR3 is TGTGCCAGCAATCAAGACAGGGGGCGTTCACCCCTCCACTTT. Protein: CASNQDRGRSPLHF.

The chain couples TRBV7-9 to TRBJ1-1, with unresolved D. CDR3 length: 13 amino acids. Germline-derived CDR1 and CDR2 are SEHNR and FQNEAQ (reference sequence). Trimming took off 5 bases at V and 3 bases at J, with 10 bases between the two ends. In DNA, the CDR3 is TGTGCCAGCAGCCGGGATCCCTACACTGAAGCTTTCTTT. Translated: CASSRDPYTEAFF.

Only one count was recorded for this clone. J is TRBJ2-5 and V is TRBV24-1, with TRBD1 matching over 7 bases. V dropped 5 bases and J dropped 2; count of bases not matched to a gene: 10. CDR3 length equals 16 residues. CDR1 is KGHDR, CDR2 SFDVKD, per germline. The CDR3 DNA is TGTGCCACCAGTGGCTTGGGACAGCTCGCACAAGAGACCCAGTACTTC. Amino acids: CATSGLGQLAQETQYF.

The chain uses TRBV4-3 and TRBJ1-2; D is uncertain. Germline V gene sequence: CDR1 LGHNA, CDR2 YSLEER. The CDR3 consists of 15 residues. V was cut by 0 bases and J by 3 bases, with 11 bases left in between. The CDR3 sequence is CASSQDVGQDYGYTF. CDR3 coding DNA: TGCGCCAGCAGCCAAGATGTAGGGCAAGACTATGGCTACACCTTC.

This rearrangement joins TRBV3-1 (or the pseudogene TRBV3-2) to TRBJ2-7, with D hard to call. The CDR3 covers 12 residues. CDR1 is LGHDT and CDR2 is YNNKEL in the germline V gene (reference sequence). The germline V and J ends were trimmed by 3 bases and 3 bases, with 6 bases remaining between them. The CDR3 loop reads CASSHSLYEQYF. DNA of the CDR3: TGTGCCAGCAGCCACAGCCTCTACGAGCAGTACTTC.

The chain recombines TRBV11-2 with TRBJ1-3, with D unclear. This CDR3 region has 16 residues. Germline V gene sequence: CDR1 SGHAT, CDR2 FQNNGV. Trimming removed 0 bases at V and 2 bases at J, with 11 bases between. The CDR3 protein is CASSLDHPGTGNTIYF. In nucleotides, the CDR3 is TGTGCCAGCAGCTTAGATCACCCAGGAACTGGAAACACCATATATTTT.

The chain uses TRBV11-1 and TRBJ2-7; D unclear. This CDR3 is 15 amino acids long. Germline V gene lookup returns CDR1 SGHAT and CDR2 FQDESV (reference sequence). Trimming removed 5 bases at V and 3 bases at J, with 17 bases between. In nucleotides, the CDR3 is TGTGCCAGCAGCCTCGAGGCTCGACGGGTCTACGAGCAGTACTTC. Encoded protein: CASSLEARRVYEQYF.

V gene TRBV5-8 combines with J gene TRBJ2-7, with a possible D match to TRBD1 (6 bases). The CDR3 length is 16 residues. V was shortened by 0 bases and J by 4 bases, with 17 bases between the two germline ends. The germline V gene has CDR1 SGHTS and CDR2 YDEGEE. CDR3 nucleotides: TGTGCCAGCAGCTTGGCCCTTTACGGGGACACTTACGAGCAGTACTTC. Translating gives CASSLALYGDTYEQYF.

V and J are TRBV12-3 or TRBV12-4 and TRBJ1-4; 9 nucleotides align to TRBD1. The V and J ends lost 6 bases and 8 bases, in that order; junction bases with no gene match: 1. The CDR3 spans 12 residues. The CDR3 sequence is CASRTGGEKLFF. CDR3 nucleotides: TGTGCCAGCAGGACAGGGGGGGAAAAACTGTTTTTT.

The chain is built from TRBV12-3 or TRBV12-4 and TRBJ2-7; tentatively, D is TRBD2 (5 bases). Trimming took off 4 bases at V and 2 bases at J, with 9 bases between the two ends. This CDR3 is built from 13 residues. In nucleotides, the CDR3 is TGTGCCAGCAGTTCTAGCTCGGCCTACGAGCAGTACTTC. It specifies CASSSSSAYEQYF.

J is TRBJ1-4 and V is TRBV7-2, with 7 bases identical to TRBD1. Germline V gene sequence: CDR1 SGHTA, CDR2 FQGNSA. CDR3 length equals 15 residues. V shed 4 bases and J 3 bases; nucleotides not matched to a gene: 5. CDR3 protein: CASSYQGGPNEKLFF. CDR3 bases: TGTGCCAGCAGCTACCAAGGGGGCCCTAATGAAAAACTGTTTTTT. The variable domain in full, completed from reference TRBV7-2 and TRBJ1-4, reads GAGVSQSPSNKVTEKGKDVELRCDPISGHTALYWYRQSLGQGLEFLIYFQGNSAPDKSGLPSDRFSAERTGGSVSTLTIQRTQQEDSAVYLCASSYQGGPNEKLFFGSGTQLSVL.

The chain has TRBV13 and TRBJ1-1; no firm D call. V lost 2 bases and J lost 0, with 10 bases in between. CDR1 PRHDT and CDR2 FYEKMQ come from the germline V gene (reference sequence). This CDR3 spans 15 amino acids. As DNA, the CDR3 is TGTGCCAGCAGCTTAAGGGTTTCCATGAACACTGAAGCTTTCTTT. Translating it yields CASSLRVSMNTEAFF.

This chain's CDR3 is CATSRDLNSDLYGYTF. As DNA, the CDR3 is TGTGCCACCAGCAGAGATCTAAATTCGGACCTGTATGGCTACACCTTC. The chain recombines TRBV15 with TRBJ1-2; D is unresolved. The germline gives CDR1 LNHNV, CDR2 YYDKDF (reference sequence). The CDR3 spans 16 residues. The V end was cut by 0 bases, the J end by 5 bases, with 16 bases between.

About this clone itself: The same CDR3 also results from other DNA sequences found in this sample. The chain employs TRBV6-2 or TRBV6-3 and TRBJ2-3; D call uncertain. The length of the CDR3 is 14 residues. Trimming took 0 bases from V and 1 from J, leaving 5 bases between them. Germline V gene data show CDR1 as MNHEY and CDR2 as SVGEGT. CDR3 nucleotide sequence: TGTGCCAGCAGTTACTCACGAGGCACAGATACGCAGTATTTT. Amino acid sequence: CASSYSRGTDTQYF.

This clone was counted once. The chain has TRBV11-3 and TRBJ2-3, with TRBD2 matching over 9 bases. The CDR3 contains 17 residues. Germline CDR1 SGHNT, CDR2 YENEEA. The junction had 6 bases not matched to a gene; V was cut back by 0 bases and J by 2 bases. The CDR3: CASSLDKRGALTDTQYF. For the CDR3, the DNA is TGTGCCAGCAGCTTAGATAAGCGGGGGGCCCTCACAGATACGCAGTATTTT.

V is TRBV14 and J is TRBJ1-3; the D is unclear. The V end lost 2 bases, the J end lost 3 bases, and 5 bases lay between the germline ends. The CDR3 loop spans 13 amino acids. The germline V gene encodes CDR1 SGHDN and CDR2 FVKESK. The CDR3 is CASSQSGGNTIYF. The CDR3 region has the DNA TGTGCCAGCAGCCAAAGTGGTGGAAACACCATATATTTT.

The gene calls are TRBV11-3 and TRBJ2-2; 8 nucleotides align to TRBD1. The CDR3 is 15 amino acids. Germline values: CDR1 SGHNT, CDR2 YENEEA. V trimming: 5 bases; J trimming: 7 bases; junction bases outside the gene matches: 9. Written as DNA, the CDR3 is TGTGCCAGCAGCCTCGGACAGGGAAGCGGCGGGGAGCTGTTTTTT. This codes for CASSLGQGSGGELFF.

In this sample, this clone turned up a few times. The gene calls are TRBV24-1 and TRBJ1-1, with D unclear. Trimming cost V 4 bases and J 10 bases, with 18 bases left between them. Germline assignment: CDR1 KGHDR and CDR2 SFDVKD. There are 14 residues in the CDR3. This CDR3 is CATSDPPQVPGAFF. The CDR3 DNA follows: TGTGCCACCAGTGACCCCCCCCAGGTACCCGGAGCTTTCTTT.